Each of the 21 T cell receptor beta chains below was sequenced from the same sample in a study of T cell repertoires in cytomegalovirus infection. A single record per CDR3 protein comes from TCRdb applying MiXCR to the reads. Of about 700,000 distinct CDR3 sequences in the sample, roughly 30% were seen once. Which antigens these TCRs recognize remains unknown. Here the sequenced sample was cultured PBMCs, taken from culture after CMV antigen stimulation. Every receptor here comes from a human donor in good health (CMV status not recorded). Some clones in this sample may be carry-over from other donors' samples.

The chain carries TRBV7-6 and TRBJ1-6; tentative D call: TRBD1 (5 bases). Germline CDR1 and CDR2: SGHVS and FNYEAQ. The V gene lost 6 bases and the J gene lost 8 bases, with 23 bases spanning the gap. The CDR3 has 17 amino acids. CDR3 protein: CASSIGAGTGLDSPLHF. In DNA form, the CDR3 reads TGTGCCAGCAGTATAGGAGCAGGGACCGGGTTGGATTCACCCCTCCACTTT.

The chain is built from TRBV19 and TRBJ2-1, with a possible D match to TRBD2 (5 bases). The CDR3 contains 17 residues. V was cut by 3 bases and J by 0 bases, with 15 bases left in between. Germline V lookup: CDR1 LNHDA, CDR2 SQIVND (reference sequence). The chain's CDR3 is CASSIAPSRSSYNEQFF. CDR3 sequence (DNA): TGTGCCAGTAGTATCGCCCCTAGCCGGAGCTCCTACAATGAGCAGTTCTTC.

The V call is TRBV20-1, the J call TRBJ1-1; weak D call: TRBD1 (5 bases). The CDR3 covers 12 residues. Germline CDR1 reads DFQATT; CDR2 reads SNEGSKA (reference sequence). Trimming left V 1 base short and J 8 bases short, with 11 bases between. The CDR3 loop is CSARAVGGEAFF. The CDR3 DNA sequence: TGCAGTGCTAGAGCGGTTGGGGGAGAAGCTTTCTTT.

The chain uses TRBV28 and TRBJ2-7; 8 nucleotides align to TRBD2. Germline loops: CDR1 MDHEN, CDR2 SYDVKM. J gave up 7 bases and V 7 bases, and 9 bases lay outside the gene matches. The CDR3 covers 13 residues. The chain's CDR3 is CASTSGGVREQYF. As DNA, the CDR3 is TGTGCCAGCACCTCGGGGGGGGTGCGGGAGCAGTACTTC.

This clonotype was seen a few times. The chain carries TRBV10-3 and TRBJ1-1; 8 positions agree with TRBD1. V lost 6 bases to trimming and J lost 1 base; unmatched junction nucleotides: 1. Germline V gene sequence: CDR1 ENHRY, CDR2 SYGVKD. The length of the CDR3 is 13 residues. Here the CDR3 reads CAIRQGENTEAFF. The CDR3 region has the DNA TGTGCCATCAGACAGGGGGAGAACACTGAAGCTTTCTTT.

This clonotype was seen more than once but under ten times. The V call is TRBV7-2, the J call TRBJ2-5; 12 positions agree with TRBD2. V gave up 3 bases and J gave up 1 base; unmatched junction bases: 6. The CDR3 runs to 17 residues. Germline CDR1 reads SGHTA; CDR2 reads FQGNSA. Here the CDR3 DNA reads TGTGCCAGCAGCTTGGGACTAGCGGGTTGGGGCCAAGAGACCCAGTACTTC. Protein product: CASSLGLAGWGQETQYF.

Ten or more counts support this clonotype. This chain joins TRBV7-2 and TRBJ1-2; D is unresolved. This CDR3 spans 15 amino acids. The ends were cut back, 1 base at V and 8 bases at J, with 17 bases in the middle. The germline V gene encodes CDR1 SGHTA and CDR2 FQGNSA. CDR3 in amino acids: CASSLEGSSMGGYTF. CDR3 sequence (DNA): TGTGCCAGCAGCTTAGAAGGTTCAAGTATGGGGGGCTACACCTTC.

This clonotype was seen a handful of times. This chain links TRBV6-6 with TRBJ1-1; no clear D. Germline loops: CDR1 MNHNY, CDR2 SVGAGI (reference sequence). The germline V and J ends were trimmed by 7 bases and 1 base, with 13 bases remaining between them. This CDR3 has 14 residues. CDR3 coding DNA: TGTGCCAGCAAACCGCGGCTGTCGAACACTGAAGCTTTCTTT. Translated: CASKPRLSNTEAFF.

This sequence joins TRBV7-2 and TRBJ2-7; 8 nucleotides agree with TRBD2. The CDR3 contains 15 residues. From germline, CDR1 is SGHTA and CDR2 FQGNSA. V was pared by 5 bases and J by 3 bases, with 9 bases of the junction left unmatched. CDR3 sequence: CASSPGGGLFYEQYF. CDR3 in DNA: TGTGCCAGCAGCCCCGGCGGGGGGCTCTTCTACGAGCAGTACTTC.

The gene calls are TRBV3-1 and TRBJ2-3, with D perhaps matching TRBD2 (6 bases). Between the trimmed V and J ends, which lost 3 bases and 3 bases, there was a span of 10 bases. Germline CDR1 reads LGHDT; CDR2 reads YNNKEL (reference sequence). The CDR3 sequence is 14 residues long. CDR3 region: CASSHTGETDTQYF. Here the CDR3 DNA reads TGTGCCAGCAGCCACACGGGAGAGACAGATACGCAGTATTTT.

This chain links TRBV6-5 with TRBJ1-1; D remains ambiguous. Between the trimmed V and J ends, which lost 6 bases and 4 bases, there was a span of 12 bases. Germline V gene sequence: CDR1 MNHEY, CDR2 SVGAGI. CDR3 length: 13 residues. This CDR3 reads CASSQGLFTEAFF. The CDR3 DNA reads as TGTGCCAGCAGCCAAGGGTTGTTCACTGAAGCTTTCTTT.

This chain connects TRBV2 to TRBJ1-5; no clear D. Deletions cut 3 bases from V and 4 bases from J, with 10 bases between. The germline gives CDR1 SNHLY, CDR2 FYNNEI. The CDR3 is made up of 14 amino acids. CDR3 protein: CASSDFGRNQPQHF. Written as DNA, the CDR3 is TGTGCCAGCAGTGACTTTGGAAGAAATCAGCCCCAGCATTTT.

This clonotype was found a few times. The gene calls are TRBV28 and TRBJ2-6; D is possibly TRBD2 (5 bases). Germline V lookup: CDR1 MDHEN, CDR2 SYDVKM. The V gene lost 1 base and the J gene lost 0 bases, with 10 bases spanning the gap. The CDR3 spans 17 residues. The CDR3 sequence: CASSLFRGFSGANVLTF. CDR3 DNA sequence: TGTGCCAGCAGTTTATTTCGGGGTTTCTCTGGGGCCAACGTCCTGACTTTC.

The chain joins TRBV20-1 to TRBJ1-1, with D maybe TRBD1 (5 bases). Deletions cut 6 bases from V and 5 bases from J, with 16 bases between. From germline, CDR1 is DFQATT and CDR2 SNEGSKA (reference sequence). The CDR3 loop spans 13 amino acids. The CDR3 sequence: CSAPLGTATEAFF. The DNA for the CDR3 is TGCAGTGCCCCCCTTGGGACGGCGACTGAAGCTTTCTTT.

This clonotype showed up just a few times. The chain has TRBV27 and TRBJ2-1; a possible D gene is TRBD1 (6 bases). Germline V gene data show CDR1 as MNHEY and CDR2 as SMNVEV (reference sequence). V lost 6 bases and J lost 2, with 8 bases in between. This CDR3 is built from 13 residues. CDR3 nucleotides: TGTGCCAGCAGGGACAGTGCCTACAATGAGCAGTTCTTC. Translated, it gives CASRDSAYNEQFF.

This clonotype was counted many times. V and J are TRBV7-8 and TRBJ2-2; D not certain. The V end lost 5 bases, the J end lost 2 bases, and 9 bases lay between the germline ends. CDR1 is SGHVS, CDR2 FQNEAQ, per germline. CDR3 length equals 14 residues. In DNA, the CDR3 is TGTGCCAGCAGCCGCACCAGAAACACCGGGGAGCTGTTTTTT. Translation: CASSRTRNTGELFF.

V usage is TRBV6-5 and J usage is TRBJ1-6; 7 bases agree with TRBD1. This CDR3 spans 16 amino acids. Germline CDR1 and CDR2: MNHEY and SVGAGI. After removal of 5 bases from V and 4 bases from J, the junction contained 8 bases not matched to a gene. In nucleotides, the CDR3 is TGTGCCAGCAGTCAGGGACGGGGACAGTATAATTCACCCCTCCACTTT. It translates to CASSQGRGQYNSPLHF.

The CDR3 coding sequence is TGTGCCAGTAGTTTCGGACAGACGGGACGACGGGGCGATGAGCAGTTCTTC. This codes for CASSFGQTGRRGDEQFF. This chain links TRBV19 with TRBJ2-1, with a possible D match to TRBD1 (6 bases). Germline assignment: CDR1 LNHDA and CDR2 SQIVND (reference sequence). Between the trimmed V and J ends, which lost 5 bases and 8 bases, there was a span of 25 bases. This CDR3 is 17 amino acids long.

There are many counts of this clonotype. The J gene is TRBJ1-5, the V gene TRBV7-2; D not resolved. The CDR3 totals 13 residues. The germline V and J ends were trimmed by 2 bases and 3 bases, with 5 bases remaining between them. Germline-derived CDR1 and CDR2 are SGHTA and FQGNSA. The CDR3 region has the DNA TGTGCCAGCAGCTTATGGGACAATCAGCCCCAGCATTTT. It encodes CASSLWDNQPQHF.

Of note for this clonotype: A much larger clone differs from this one at a single base, so this may be a read error. J is TRBJ2-1 and V is TRBV7-8; tentative D call: TRBD1 (6 bases). The CDR3 has 16 residues. Per the germline V gene, CDR1 is SGHVS and CDR2 is FQNEAQ. Here the CDR3 reads CASSSTTGSLHNEQLF. CDR3 sequence (DNA): TGTGCCAGCAGCTCCACAACAGGGTCTCTACACAATGAGCAGCTCTTC.

The rearrangement uses TRBV6-1 and TRBJ2-7, with D perhaps TRBD1 (6 bases). This CDR3 comprises 14 residues. The germline V gene encodes CDR1 MNHNS and CDR2 SASEGT. Trimming left V 5 bases short and J 1 base short, with 12 bases between. The CDR3 DNA sequence: TGTGCCAGCAGTCTAACTGGACAGTCCTACGAGCAGTACTTC. This translates into CASSLTGQSYEQYF.